This TCR beta chain emerged from a study of T cell repertoires in cytomegalovirus infection. This clonotype was counted at least ten times. J lost 4 bases, V lost 0 bases, and 14 bases had no gene match. The CDR3 contains 18 residues. Germline V gene data show CDR1 as DFQATT and CDR2 as SNEGSKA (reference sequence). TCRdb passed the reads through MiXCR, listing each CDR3 protein once. The sample lists about 260,000 distinct CDR3 sequences; around 15% were seen once. Sequenced input: PBMCs. The sequence was obtained from a human donor in good health (CMV status not recorded). Some clones in this sample may be carry-over from other donors' samples. The chain is built from TRBV20-1 and TRBJ2-3; 9 positions match TRBD2. CDR3 in amino acids: CSARDWAAGGPHPDTQYF. CDR3 bases: TGCAGTGCTAGAGATTGGGCGGCGGGGGGGCCCCATCCAGATACGCAGTATTTT.